The 17 T cell receptor beta chains below all came from one sample that was sequenced in a study of T cells in Graves' hyperthyroidism and ophthalmopathy. Amplification targeted TCR beta CDR3 regions from RNA transcripts. The HTBI set primed first-round TCR CDR3 RT-PCR. TCRdb re-called the multiplex PCR reads through MiXCR, storing one row per CDR3 protein. The sample comprises fewer than 700,000 distinct CDR3 sequences, about a sixth of which are singletons, and approximately 18% rests with the top ten. The sample consisted of blood. These receptors all come from a woman aged 18 to 35 with Graves' ophthalmopathy.

This clonotype was seen ten or more times. V gene TRBV12-3 or TRBV12-4 combines with J gene TRBJ2-1; 7 bases map to TRBD1. Trimming at V came to 6 bases and at J to 5 bases, leaving 4 bases not matched to a gene. The CDR3 loop spans 13 amino acids. The CDR3 DNA follows: TGTGCCAGCAGGCACAGGGGAGACAATGAGCAGTTCTTC. Protein: CASRHRGDNEQFF.

Only a few counts were recorded for this clonotype. This sequence joins TRBV5-1 and TRBJ2-5; no reliable D call. Germline values: CDR1 SGHRS, CDR2 YFSETQ. Trimming stripped 5 bases from V and 1 base from J, with 12 bases between. CDR3 length: 14 amino acids. CDR3: CASREWDLQETQYF. CDR3 bases: TGCGCCAGCAGAGAGTGGGATCTCCAAGAGACCCAGTACTTC.

This clonotype was seen at least ten times. The chain employs TRBV7-8 and TRBJ2-5; no clear D gene. With 1 base removed from V and 3 bases from J, the gap between germline ends came to 15 bases. This CDR3 is built from 16 residues. Germline CDR1 and CDR2: SGHVS and FQNEAQ. The DNA of the CDR3 is TGTGCCAGCAGCTTAGTTTGGCAGCAATCGAAAGAGACCCAGTACTTC. Translated, it gives CASSLVWQQSKETQYF.

The CDR3 protein is CASSPSKLNTGELFF. The DNA for the CDR3 is TGTGCCAGCTCACCGTCGAAACTAAACACCGGGGAGCTGTTTTTT. The J gene is TRBJ2-2, the V gene TRBV18; D uncertain. There are 15 residues in the CDR3. Germline CDR1 is KGHSH and CDR2 is LQKENI. Trimming left V 3 bases short and J 2 bases short, with 10 bases between.

The chain carries TRBV24-1 and TRBJ2-2; D is unresolved. Trimming shortened V by 4 bases and J by 4 bases, and 15 bases separated the two germline ends. This CDR3 spans 16 amino acids. The V gene's germline CDR1 is KGHDR and CDR2 SFDVKD. The CDR3 reads CATSDSNLGPTGELFF. DNA of the CDR3: TGTGCCACCAGTGACTCTAACCTTGGACCCACCGGGGAGCTGTTTTTT.

The chain joins TRBV28 to TRBJ1-6, with 8 bases that match TRBD1. J gave up 9 bases and V 3 bases, and 7 bases lay outside the gene matches. CDR1 and CDR2 (germline): MDHEN, SYDVKM. This CDR3 comprises 15 residues. This chain's CDR3 is CASSLFGQGSSPLHF. The CDR3 region has the DNA TGTGCCAGCAGTTTGTTCGGACAGGGTAGTTCACCCCTCCACTTT.

The V and J genes are TRBV6-1 and TRBJ2-7; 7 nucleotides align to TRBD1. CDR3 size: 15 residues. Trimming took 6 bases from V and 3 from J; bases not matched to a gene: 11. CDR1 and CDR2 from the germline V gene are MNHNS and SASEGT. The CDR3 loop is CASSQQGSSYYEQYF. CDR3 in DNA: TGTGCCAGCAGCCAACAGGGGAGTTCCTACTACGAGCAGTACTTC.

For the CDR3, the DNA is TGTGCCAGCAGTACCGGTTTACAGGGACAGCCCCAGCATTTT. Amino acid sequence: CASSTGLQGQPQHF. The rearrangement uses TRBV12-3 or TRBV12-4 and TRBJ1-5; tentatively, D is TRBD1 (6 bases). CDR3 length equals 14 residues. V gave up 5 bases and J gave up 7 bases, with 15 bases separating them.

This clonotype was detected only a few times. This chain joins TRBV10-3 and TRBJ2-5, with 15 bases that match TRBD2. This CDR3 contains 15 residues. The V gene end was trimmed by 6 bases and the J gene end by 5 bases; junction bases not matched to a gene: 4. Germline assignment: CDR1 ENHRY and CDR2 SYGVKD. The CDR3 loop is CAIRGLAGGRETQYF. CDR3 nucleotides: TGTGCCATCAGGGGACTAGCGGGAGGCCGGGAGACCCAGTACTTC.

Only a few counts were recorded for this clonotype. The junction and the germline gene differ at one end; a read error may be behind it. The chain uses TRBV7-7 and TRBJ2-2; D uncertain. CDR1 and CDR2 from the germline V gene are SSHAT and FNYEAQ (reference sequence). The CDR3 has 14 residues. CDR3 bases: TGTGCTAGCAGCCCCACCACCGGTCCCGGGGAGCTGTTTTTT. It translates to CASSPTTGPGELFF.

This clonotype came up once. This may come from a read error, since a much larger clone is one base off. The gene calls are TRBV5-1 and TRBJ2-1; 10 nucleotides match TRBD2. Germline CDR1 SGHRS, CDR2 YFSETQ. The CDR3 runs to 19 residues. J lost 9 bases, V lost 3 bases, and 21 bases had no gene match. This CDR3 is CASSSSGTLAGGGLGEQFF. CDR3 coding DNA: TGCGCCAGCAGCTCTTCTGGGACATTAGCGGGAGGAGGTTTGGGTGAGCAGTTCTTC.

This clonotype was found a few times. The chain recombines TRBV5-6 with TRBJ2-1; no clear D. Trimming took off 1 base at V and 7 bases at J, with 15 bases between the two ends. Germline-derived CDR1 and CDR2 are SGHDT and YYEEEE. The CDR3 is 15 amino acids. For the CDR3, the DNA is TGTGCCAGCAGCTTGTTGGGATTTGAGGAAAATGAGCAGTTCTTC. It translates to CASSLLGFEENEQFF.

This chain joins TRBV19 and TRBJ2-2; D gene ambiguous. The germline V and J ends were trimmed by 7 bases and 5 bases, with 8 bases remaining between them. The CDR3 sequence is 12 residues long. Germline-derived CDR1 and CDR2 are LNHDA and SQIVND (reference sequence). The CDR3 protein is CASILGTGELFF. The CDR3, as DNA: TGTGCCAGTATCTTGGGGACCGGGGAGCTGTTTTTT.

The chain uses TRBV10-3 and TRBJ2-2; 7 nucleotides agree with TRBD1. This CDR3 region has 14 residues. V lost 9 bases and J lost 2; bases outside the gene matches: 6. CDR1 is ENHRY, CDR2 SYGVKD, per germline. CDR3 loop: CAIRQGSNTGELFF. Written as DNA, the CDR3 is TGTGCCATTCGACAGGGTAGCAACACCGGGGAGCTGTTTTTT.

There are many counts of this clonotype. The rearrangement uses TRBV28 and TRBJ1-5; D uncertain. Germline V gene lookup returns CDR1 MDHEN and CDR2 SYDVKM. With 6 bases removed from V and 1 base from J, the gap between germline ends came to 7 bases. The CDR3 consists of 13 residues. CDR3 residues: CASSWGSNQPQHF. In DNA, the CDR3 is TGTGCCAGCAGCTGGGGAAGCAATCAGCCCCAGCATTTT.

This clonotype was recorded many times. The rearrangement joins TRBV27 to TRBJ1-1, with a weak D call TRBD1 (5 bases). The CDR3 length is 16 residues. V lost 1 base to trimming and J lost 0 bases, with 12 bases between them. Germline CDR1 is MNHEY and CDR2 is SMNVEV (reference sequence). CDR3 protein: CASSLLGPAMNTEAFF. DNA for the CDR3: TGTGCCAGCAGTTTATTGGGGCCGGCTATGAACACTGAAGCTTTCTTT.

This clonotype was recorded a few times. This chain joins TRBV20-1 and TRBJ2-7; TRBD2 matches at 13 bases. From germline, CDR1 is DFQATT and CDR2 SNEGSKA (reference sequence). The CDR3 spans 16 residues. The V and J ends lost 1 base and 0 bases, in that order; junction bases with no gene match: 3. CDR3: CSARVLAGGSSYEQYF. The CDR3 DNA is TGCAGTGCTAGAGTACTAGCGGGAGGGAGCTCCTACGAGCAGTACTTC.